The clone carrying this T cell receptor (beta chain) was recorded a few times. What it recognizes is unknown. The data stem from a study of blood T cells in healthy people across ages. Whole-study findings and limits: Samples with more naive T cells showed higher observed beta diversity.

A second 7 to 11 cycle PCR used barcoded and J-beta primers. TCRdb ran MiXCR on the 5' RACE reads and lists one entry per CDR3 protein. Of some 730,000 distinct CDR3 sequences in the sample, about 24% were seen once. In germline, CDR1 is KGHSH, CDR2 LQKENI. V was pared by 3 bases and J by 1 base, with 10 bases between. This CDR3 is built from 15 residues. This receptor was obtained from a man aged 65 to 85 in good health. The V call is TRBV18, the J call TRBJ1-3; D not certain. The sequenced material came from blood. The CDR3, as DNA: TGTGCCAGCTCACCGATTTCCCCGTCTGGAAACACCATATATTTT. Encoded protein: CASSPISPSGNTIYF.